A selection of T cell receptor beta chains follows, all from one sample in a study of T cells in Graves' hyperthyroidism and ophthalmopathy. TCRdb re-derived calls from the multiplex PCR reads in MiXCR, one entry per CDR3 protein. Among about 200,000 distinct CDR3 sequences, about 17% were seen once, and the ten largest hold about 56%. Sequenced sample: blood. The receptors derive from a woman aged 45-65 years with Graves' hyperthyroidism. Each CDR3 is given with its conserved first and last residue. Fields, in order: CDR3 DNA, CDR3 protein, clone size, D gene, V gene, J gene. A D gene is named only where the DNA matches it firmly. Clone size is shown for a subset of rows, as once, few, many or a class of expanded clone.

DNA: TGTGCCAGCAGTCTTCGAGGGCCAGCTTTCTTT
CDR3: CASSLRGPAFF
size: many
D: .
V: TRBV12-3/TRBV12-4
J: TRBJ1-1

DNA: TGTGCCAGCAGCCAAAGGGGGGTGAATGAGCAGTTCTTC
CDR3: CASSQRGVNEQFF
size: many
D: .
V: TRBV3-1
J: TRBJ2-1

DNA: TGTGCCTGGAGTGACAGCTCTGGAAACACCATATATTTT
CDR3: CAWSDSSGNTIYF
size: .
D: .
V: TRBV30
J: TRBJ1-3

DNA: TGCAGTGCTAGAGCCGGCGGGAGGAGTCCCTACAATGAGCAGTTCTTC
CDR3: CSARAGGRSPYNEQFF
size: .
D: TRBD2
V: TRBV20-1
J: TRBJ2-1

DNA: TGTGCCAGCAGACTTAGGTACGAGACAGGGAGATCAGGCAATCAGCCCCAGCATTTT
CDR3: CASRLRYETGRSGNQPQHF
size: few
D: TRBD1
V: TRBV6-1
J: TRBJ1-5

DNA: TGTGCCATCAGGACTAGCGGGAGCGGTACCTACGAGCAGTACTTC
CDR3: CAIRTSGSGTYEQYF
size: .
D: TRBD2
V: TRBV10-3
J: TRBJ2-7

DNA: TGTGCCAGCAGTTACAAGGGGCGGGTCGCCTACGAGCAGTACTTC
CDR3: CASSYKGRVAYEQYF
size: many
D: .
V: TRBV6-1
J: TRBJ2-7

DNA: TGTGCCAGCAGTTTGAGTTTCATGGGGCGGGTATCCTACAATGAGCAGTTCTTC
CDR3: CASSLSFMGRVSYNEQFF
size: many
D: .
V: TRBV27
J: TRBJ2-1

DNA: TGTGCCATCATGCGGGGCAATGAGCAGTTCTTC
CDR3: CAIMRGNEQFF
size: many
D: .
V: TRBV10-3
J: TRBJ2-1

DNA: TGCAGCGTTGAAGATCGGGGTTACGAGCAGTACTTC
CDR3: CSVEDRGYEQYF
size: many
D: .
V: TRBV29-1
J: TRBJ2-7

DNA: TGTGCCACCAGTGATTTGCGACAGGGAGGAAAACTGTTTTTT
CDR3: CATSDLRQGGKLFF
size: .
D: TRBD1
V: TRBV24-1
J: TRBJ1-4

DNA: TGTGCCAGCAGTTTTGGGACAGGGGGCCGTGAAGCTTTCTTT
CDR3: CASSFGTGGREAFF
size: .
D: TRBD1
V: TRBV6-9
J: TRBJ1-1

DNA: TGTGCCAGCAGCACACACCCGGGATCCCTAAGCGAGCAGTACTTC
CDR3: CASSTHPGSLSEQYF
size: many
D: .
V: TRBV11-2
J: TRBJ2-7

DNA: TGTGCCAGCAACCCGGACAGGGGTGGAGGAGATACGCAGTATTTT
CDR3: CASNPDRGGGDTQYF
size: many
D: TRBD1
V: TRBV7-9
J: TRBJ2-3

DNA: TGTGCCAGCAGCTTAGATGTAGCGCAGTACTTC
CDR3: CASSLDVAQYF
size: many
D: .
V: TRBV7-2
J: TRBJ2-7

DNA: TGTGCCAGCAGCTTTATGGGACAGGGCACAGATACGCAGTATTTT
CDR3: CASSFMGQGTDTQYF
size: many
D: TRBD1
V: TRBV7-9
J: TRBJ2-3

DNA: TGTGCCGCCACTCAAACGGGCGGGCACACTGAAGCTTTCTTT
CDR3: CAATQTGGHTEAFF
size: many
D: .
V: TRBV10-3
J: TRBJ1-1

DNA: TGCAGTGCCCTTAGTGGGCAGGGAGAAAATCAGCCCCAGCATTTT
CDR3: CSALSGQGENQPQHF
size: medium-sized
D: .
V: TRBV20-1
J: TRBJ1-5

DNA: TGTGCCAGCAGCCAAGTTCGGGATAGCAATCAGCCCCAGCATTTT
CDR3: CASSQVRDSNQPQHF
size: many
D: .
V: TRBV3-1
J: TRBJ1-5

DNA: TGTGCCAGCAGCCCTGACCAGTATAGCAATCAGCCCCAGCATTTT
CDR3: CASSPDQYSNQPQHF
size: few
D: .
V: TRBV16
J: TRBJ1-5

DNA: TGCAGTGCTACCGGACAGGTCCTCACAGATACGCAGTATTTT
CDR3: CSATGQVLTDTQYF
size: few
D: TRBD1
V: TRBV20-1
J: TRBJ2-3

DNA: TGTGCCAGCAGTACCGGGACAGGGGGCTTGGAGCAGTTCTTC
CDR3: CASSTGTGGLEQFF
size: many
D: TRBD1
V: TRBV6-1
J: TRBJ2-1

DNA: TGTGCCAGCAGCCCCGGGACTAGCGGTGAGCAGTTCTTC
CDR3: CASSPGTSGEQFF
size: many
D: TRBD2
V: TRBV7-9
J: TRBJ2-1

DNA: TGTGCCAGCAGTCGACAGCGAAGAAAAGGGGTCACTGAAGCTTTCTTT
CDR3: CASSRQRRKGVTEAFF
size: few
D: .
V: TRBV6-1
J: TRBJ1-1

DNA: TGTGCCAGCACTCCGGGACTAGCGGGACGAACGCGAGCCTACGAGCAGTACTTC
CDR3: CASTPGLAGRTRAYEQYF
size: many
D: TRBD2
V: TRBV2
J: TRBJ2-7

DNA: TGTGCCAGCAGTACCACTTCCTACGAGCAGTACTTC
CDR3: CASSTTSYEQYF
size: once
D: .
V: TRBV27
J: TRBJ2-7

DNA: TGTGCCAGCAGTTACTCACTAGCGGGATCCTACGAGCAGTACTTC
CDR3: CASSYSLAGSYEQYF
size: many
D: TRBD2
V: TRBV6-5
J: TRBJ2-7

DNA: TGTGCCAGCAGAGGTTGGGTACACACAGATACGCAGTATTTT
CDR3: CASRGWVHTDTQYF
size: .
D: .
V: TRBV6-1
J: TRBJ2-3